Presented here are 15 T cell receptor beta chains from one specimen sequenced in a study of graft-versus-host responses after intestinal transplantation (dated by TCRdb to the early 2020s). Library creation used the immunoSEQ multiplex PCR assay. TCRdb holds this immuneACCESS table with in-frame rearrangements only. Some clones are missing; in checked studies, unresolved V genes explain under half, and the rest has no known cause. The sample has some 92,000 clones on record, around nine tenths of them singletons. The ten largest account for more than 0.3% of the sample. Their cognate antigens are unknown. This specimen's time point label, interpreted: cells obtained before transplantation from donor or recipient. The sequences come from unstimulated CD4+ T cells sorted from spleen or lymph node cells, collected before intestinal transplant. The receptors stem from a human donor who received an intestinal transplant.

The chain's CDR3 is CASSSYTSGTYSYEQYF. In DNA, the CDR3 is TGTGCCAGCAGCTCCTACACCAGCGGGACATACTCCTACGAGCAGTACTTC. The V call is TRBV7-8, the J call TRBJ2-7, with D perhaps TRBD2 (7 bases). In germline, CDR1 is SGHVS, CDR2 FQNEAQ. CDR3 length: 17 amino acids. V was clipped by 4 bases and J by 0 bases, with 19 bases between them.

The V and J genes are TRBV6-1 and TRBJ1-2; D is unresolved. Looked up from germline, CDR1 is MNHNS and CDR2 is SASEGT. The V gene lost 1 base and the J gene lost 7 bases, with 13 bases spanning the gap. The CDR3 consists of 14 residues. The CDR3 spells CASSEGVGRLGYTF. The DNA of the CDR3 is TGTGCCAGCAGTGAAGGGGTAGGCCGGCTTGGCTACACCTTC.

The genes are TRBV5-1 and TRBJ2-2, with D perhaps TRBD2 (6 bases). V dropped 3 bases and J dropped 0 bases, with 15 bases sitting between them. In germline, CDR1 is SGHRS, CDR2 YFSETQ. This CDR3 region has 17 residues. This CDR3 is CASSSPGRWTNTGELFF. CDR3 DNA: TGCGCCAGCAGCTCCCCGGGGAGGTGGACGAACACCGGGGAGCTGTTTTTT.

The CDR3 DNA sequence: TGTGCCAGCAACCCCTTGGGCCAGGGGGGCTACGAGCAGTACTTC. Amino acids: CASNPLGQGGYEQYF. The chain carries TRBV2 and TRBJ2-7; D may be TRBD1 (7 bases). The germline V and J ends were trimmed by 7 bases and 3 bases, with 19 bases remaining between them. CDR1 and CDR2 (germline): SNHLY, FYNNEI. The CDR3 extends over 15 amino acids. Full variable domain (missing parts from reference TRBV2 and TRBJ2-7): EPEVTQTPSHQVTQMGQEVILRCVPISNHLYFYWYRQILGQKVEFLVSFYNNEISEKSEIFDDQFSVERPDGSNFTLKIRSTKLEDSAMYFCASNPLGQGGYEQYFGPGTRLTVT.

The genes are TRBV29-1 and TRBJ1-1; possible D gene TRBD1, 6 bases. In germline, CDR1 is SQVTM, CDR2 ANQGSEA. This CDR3 region has 12 residues. V shed 7 bases and J shed 5 bases, with 14 bases lying between them. The CDR3 nucleotides read TGCAGCGCTGGTCAGGGGCGGACTGAAGCTTTCTTT. Translated, it gives CSAGQGRTEAFF.

The chain is built from TRBV6-1 and TRBJ2-1; TRBD2 is a possible D gene (5 bases). V dropped 2 bases and J dropped 4 bases, with 9 bases sitting between them. The CDR3 totals 14 residues. Germline loops: CDR1 MNHNS, CDR2 SASEGT. In DNA, the CDR3 is TGTGCCAGCAGTGAATCGGGGAGATACAATGAGCAGTTCTTC. Translating gives CASSESGRYNEQFF.

The gene calls are TRBV30 and TRBJ2-1; D is undetermined. Trimming shortened V by 0 bases and J by 7 bases, and 16 bases separated the two germline ends. Germline V lookup: CDR1 GTSNPN, CDR2 SVGIG (reference sequence). This CDR3 spans 15 amino acids. The CDR3 nucleotides read TGTGCCTGGAGTGTACGTCTAGGCCCCGGGAATGAGCAGTTCTTC. Translated, it gives CAWSVRLGPGNEQFF.

The chain uses TRBV2 and TRBJ1-2; D might be TRBD1 (6 bases). The CDR3 totals 13 residues. V lost 11 bases, J lost 6 bases, and 19 bases lay in between. CDR1 is SNHLY and CDR2 is FYNNEI in the germline V gene. CDR3 in DNA: TGTGCCGGGGAAACAGGGAGACCCGATGGCTACACCTTC. This codes for CAGETGRPDGYTF.

The J gene is TRBJ2-1, the V gene TRBV10-1; the match to TRBD1 covers 12 bases. With V trimmed by 10 bases and J by 7 bases, 11 bases remained unmatched. The CDR3 extends over 15 amino acids. CDR1 and CDR2 (germline): WNHNN, SYGVQD (reference sequence). CDR3 region: CATSQGTGGWNEQFF. The CDR3 DNA follows: TGCGCCACCTCACAGGGGACAGGGGGCTGGAATGAGCAGTTCTTC.

The chain joins TRBV27 to TRBJ2-1, with D tentatively TRBD1 (6 bases). Per germline, CDR1 MNHEY and CDR2 SMNVEV (reference sequence). V was shortened by 6 bases and J by 2 bases, with 14 bases between the two germline ends. The length of the CDR3 is 15 residues. CDR3: CASRTDQGTYNEQFF. Here the CDR3 DNA reads TGTGCCAGCAGGACAGATCAGGGGACCTACAATGAGCAGTTCTTC.

The rearrangement uses TRBV5-1 and TRBJ1-2; D remains ambiguous. The CDR3 spans 13 residues. V lost 3 bases and J 3 bases, leaving 9 bases between the germline ends. Looked up from germline, CDR1 is SGHRS and CDR2 is YFSETQ. This CDR3 is CASSYGRDYGYTF. CDR3 bases: TGCGCCAGCAGCTACGGGAGGGACTATGGCTACACCTTC.

This clone showed up just once. The chain joins TRBV2 to TRBJ1-2; D may be TRBD1 (6 bases). From germline, CDR1 is SNHLY and CDR2 FYNNEI. Trimming took off 2 bases at V and 8 bases at J, with 12 bases between the two ends. The CDR3 loop spans 13 amino acids. The CDR3 loop reads CASSEQGFEGYTF. The DNA of the CDR3 is TGTGCCAGCAGTGAACAGGGGTTTGAAGGCTACACCTTC.

As to this clone: A junction boundary mismatches the germline segment, possibly from a read error. Different DNA sequences within this sample yield the same CDR3. The chain is built from TRBV11-2 and TRBJ1-1; a weak D match, TRBD1 (5 bases). Per germline, CDR1 SGHAT and CDR2 FQNNGV. CDR3 size: 14 residues. The CDR3 DNA reads as TGTGCCAGCAGCTTAGGAGGGGTGAACACTGAAGCTTTTTTT. Translated, it gives CASSLGGVNTEAFF.

The chain joins TRBV21-1 to TRBJ1-5. TRBV21-1 is an annotated pseudogene. The CDR3 spans 16 residues. DNA of the CDR3: TGTGCCAGCAGCAAAGTTCCCCTTCGATTAGATCAGCCCCAGCATTTT. Translating it yields CASSKVPLRLDQPQHF.

The chain joins TRBV10-1 to TRBJ2-1, with 11 bases identical to TRBD2. V lost 3 bases to trimming and J lost 2 bases; unmatched junction nucleotides: 3. Germline V lookup: CDR1 WNHNN, CDR2 SYGVQD (reference sequence). The CDR3 sequence is 16 residues long. CDR3 sequence (DNA): TGCGCCAGCAGTGACCAGACTAGCGGGGCCTACAATGAGCAGTTCTTC. The encoded protein is CASSDQTSGAYNEQFF.